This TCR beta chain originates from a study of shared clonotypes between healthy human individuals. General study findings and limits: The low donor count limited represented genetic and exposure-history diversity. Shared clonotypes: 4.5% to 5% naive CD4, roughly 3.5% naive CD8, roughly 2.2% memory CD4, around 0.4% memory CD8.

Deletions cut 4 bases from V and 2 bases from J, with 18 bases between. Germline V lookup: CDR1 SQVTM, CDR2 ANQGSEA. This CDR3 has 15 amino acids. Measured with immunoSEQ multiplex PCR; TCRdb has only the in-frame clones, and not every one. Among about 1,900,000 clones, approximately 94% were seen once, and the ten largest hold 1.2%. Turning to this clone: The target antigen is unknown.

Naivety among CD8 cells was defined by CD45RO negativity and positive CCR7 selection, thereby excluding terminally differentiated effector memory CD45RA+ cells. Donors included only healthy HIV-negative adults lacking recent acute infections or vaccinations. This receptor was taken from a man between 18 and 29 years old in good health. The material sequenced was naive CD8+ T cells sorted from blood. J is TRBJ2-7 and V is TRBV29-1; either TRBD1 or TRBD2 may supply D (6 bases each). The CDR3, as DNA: TGCAGCGTTGTCGTCACAGGGACTTCGACCTACGAGCAGTACTTC. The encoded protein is CSVVVTGTSTYEQYF.